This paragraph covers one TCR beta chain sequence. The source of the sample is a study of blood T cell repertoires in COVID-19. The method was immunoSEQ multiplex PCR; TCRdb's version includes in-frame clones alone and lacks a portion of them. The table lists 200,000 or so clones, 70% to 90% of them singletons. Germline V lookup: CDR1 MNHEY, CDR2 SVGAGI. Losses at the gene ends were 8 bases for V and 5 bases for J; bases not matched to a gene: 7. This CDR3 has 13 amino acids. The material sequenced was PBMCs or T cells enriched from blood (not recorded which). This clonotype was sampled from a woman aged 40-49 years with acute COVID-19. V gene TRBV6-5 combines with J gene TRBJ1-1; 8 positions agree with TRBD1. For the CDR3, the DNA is TGTGCCAGCGGCCAGGGGGCGCAGACTGAAGCTTTCTTT. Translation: CASGQGAQTEAFF.